One and the same sample provided the 15 T cell receptor beta chains below, sequenced in a study of PD-L1 blockade in urothelial cancer. Time point specified: pretreatment peripheral blood. Sequencing used immunoSEQ multiplex PCR; TCRdb keeps in-frame clones, though not all of them. The sample has about 95,000 clones, 87% seen once. The sequenced sample was PBMCs, obtained around atezolizumab (anti-PD-L1) treatment. The source is a man aged 55 to 69 with urothelial cancer.

J is TRBJ2-2 and V is TRBV4-2; TRBD1 is a possible D gene (5 bases). There are 15 residues in the CDR3. Germline loops: CDR1 LGHNA, CDR2 YNFKEQ. Trimming stripped 1 base from V and 6 bases from J, with 12 bases between. The CDR3 loop reads CASSQGREKAGELFF. DNA of the CDR3: TGTGCCAGCAGCCAAGGCAGGGAAAAGGCCGGGGAGCTGTTTTTT.

This chain connects TRBV30 to TRBJ2-7; 9 nucleotides agree with TRBD1. V trimming: 7 bases; J trimming: 4 bases; junction bases outside the gene matches: 2. Per germline, CDR1 GTSNPN and CDR2 SVGIG (reference sequence). The CDR3 is 11 residues long. DNA of the CDR3: TGTGCCTCACAGGGGGCTTACGAGCAGTACTTC. Translation gives CASQGAYEQYF.

The CDR3: CASSRIAGVGETQYF. The CDR3 DNA follows: TGCGCCAGCAGCCGAATAGCGGGAGTGGGAGAGACCCAGTACTTC. This chain links TRBV5-1 with TRBJ2-5; 9 bases fit TRBD2. V dropped 4 bases and J dropped 4; count of bases not matched to a gene: 8. The CDR3 is 15 residues long. The germline gives CDR1 SGHRS, CDR2 YFSETQ.

This clone was seen once. This chain joins TRBV11-2 and TRBJ2-7; tentatively, D is TRBD1 (6 bases). The CDR3 has 12 residues. Germline loops: CDR1 SGHAT, CDR2 FQNNGV. With 5 bases removed from V and 6 bases from J, the gap between germline ends came to 11 bases. The CDR3 DNA is TGTGCCAGCAGCCCCTTACAGGGCGAGCAGTACTTC. Encoded protein: CASSPLQGEQYF.

The sample holds a few counts of this clone. V and J are TRBV5-1 and TRBJ1-1; TRBD1 is a possible D gene (6 bases). Germline values: CDR1 SGHRS, CDR2 YFSETQ. With 4 bases removed from V and 1 base from J, the gap between germline ends came to 17 bases. The CDR3 covers 16 residues. CDR3: CASSMAGQGPNTEAFF. For the CDR3, the DNA is TGCGCCAGCAGCATGGCGGGGCAGGGGCCGAACACTGAAGCTTTCTTT. Full variable domain (missing parts from reference TRBV5-1 and TRBJ1-1): KAGVTQTPRYLIKTRGQQVTLSCSPISGHRSVSWYQQTPGQGLQFLFEYFSETQRNKGNFPGRFSGRQFSNSRSEMNVSTLELGDSALYLCASSMAGQGPNTEAFFGQGTRLTVV.

The chain carries TRBV29-1 and TRBJ2-7; TRBD1 agrees at 9 bases. The CDR3 covers 14 residues. The ends lost 6 bases at V and 3 bases at J; junction bases unmatched: 9. Germline CDR1 is SQVTM and CDR2 is ANQGSEA. The CDR3 nucleotides read TGCAGCGTCTATGAGGGACAGGGTCTCTACGAGCAGTACTTC. Amino acid sequence: CSVYEGQGLYEQYF.

This sequence joins TRBV27 and TRBJ2-2; 8 nucleotides agree with TRBD1. CDR1 is MNHEY and CDR2 is SMNVEV in the germline V gene (reference sequence). The ends lost 6 bases at V and 6 bases at J; junction bases unmatched: 12. This CDR3 has 16 residues. This CDR3 reads CASSHPQGALAGELFF. The CDR3 DNA reads as TGTGCCAGCAGCCACCCTCAGGGGGCTTTGGCCGGGGAGCTGTTTTTT.

V gene TRBV18 combines with J gene TRBJ2-7; the D gene is possibly TRBD1 (5 bases). Trimming removed 4 bases at V and 0 bases at J, with 10 bases between. CDR3 length: 14 amino acids. The germline gives CDR1 KGHSH, CDR2 LQKENI. As DNA, the CDR3 is TGTGCCAGCTCACAGACAGAGGCCTCCTACGAGCAGTACTTC. It yields the protein CASSQTEASYEQYF. Together with reference TRBV18 and TRBJ2-7, the CDR3 gives the full variable domain: NAGVMQNPRHLVRRRGQEARLRCSPMKGHSHVYWYRQLPEEGLKFMVYLQKENIIDESGMPKERFSAEFPKEGPSILRIQQVVRGDSAAYFCASSQTEASYEQYFGPGTRLTVT.

Here the CDR3 DNA reads TGTGCCAGCATCCGGACAGGAGGAAACCCCGGGGAGCTGTTTTTT. Translated, it gives CASIRTGGNPGELFF. This sequence joins TRBV6-5 and TRBJ2-2; 7 bases line up with TRBD1. This CDR3 has 15 residues. Germline-derived CDR1 and CDR2 are MNHEY and SVGAGI. V was pared by 7 bases and J by 6 bases, with 11 bases of the junction left unmatched.

The gene calls are TRBV4-3 and TRBJ1-6; possibly TRBD1 for D (5 bases). V was clipped by 0 bases and J by 7 bases, with 10 bases between them. There are 15 residues in the CDR3. Germline CDR1 LGHNA, CDR2 YSLEER. The CDR3 loop reads CASSQEGGGNSPLHF. The DNA of the CDR3 is TGCGCCAGCAGCCAAGAGGGGGGAGGGAATTCACCCCTCCACTTT.

The chain carries TRBV18 and TRBJ1-5, with 7 bases identical to TRBD1. The CDR3 loop spans 16 amino acids. Germline V lookup: CDR1 KGHSH, CDR2 LQKENI. V lost 3 bases to trimming and J lost 3 bases; unmatched junction nucleotides: 8. The CDR3 sequence is CASSPLPGQTNQPQHF. As DNA, the CDR3 is TGTGCCAGCTCACCTCTTCCGGGACAGACCAATCAGCCCCAGCATTTT.

The chain couples TRBV19 to TRBJ1-5; 8 bases align to TRBD1. This CDR3 has 14 amino acids. Germline CDR1 is LNHDA and CDR2 is SQIVND (reference sequence). Trimming removed 6 bases from V and 3 bases from J; junction bases left unmatched: 4. CDR3: CASSRDRNNQPQHF. The CDR3 bases are TGTGCCAGTAGCCGGGACAGGAACAATCAGCCCCAGCATTTT.

This chain uses TRBV28 with TRBJ1-2; D might be TRBD1 (5 bases). V lost 6 bases, J lost 6 bases, and 17 bases lay in between. Germline CDR1 reads MDHEN; CDR2 reads SYDVKM. CDR3 length equals 14 residues. CDR3: CASSSPGGSHGYTF. The CDR3 DNA reads as TGTGCCAGCAGCTCCCCCGGGGGAAGTCATGGCTACACCTTC.

V gene TRBV9 combines with J gene TRBJ2-2; tentative D call: TRBD2 (5 bases). V lost 0 bases to trimming and J lost 5 bases, with 11 bases between them. Looked up from germline, CDR1 is SGDLS and CDR2 is YYNGEE. This CDR3 has 15 amino acids. CDR3 region: CASSVAAPGTGELFF. The CDR3 DNA follows: TGTGCCAGCAGCGTAGCGGCCCCGGGGACCGGGGAGCTGTTTTTT.

The V call is TRBV2, the J call TRBJ2-7, with D possibly TRBD2 on 5 matching bases. The V gene's germline CDR1 is SNHLY and CDR2 FYNNEI. There are 13 residues in the CDR3. The V end lost 6 bases, the J end lost 2 bases, and 11 bases lay between the germline ends. The CDR3 region has the DNA TGTGCCAGCAGCCCCGCGGGCGCCTACGAGCAGTACTTC. Its protein product is CASSPAGAYEQYF. Supplemented by reference TRBV2 and TRBJ2-7, the full variable domain reads EPEVTQTPSHQVTQMGQEVILRCVPISNHLYFYWYRQILGQKVEFLVSFYNNEISEKSEIFDDQFSVERPDGSNFTLKIRSTKLEDSAMYFCASSPAGAYEQYFGPGTRLTVT.